Here is one TCR beta chain with its context. TCRdb's copy holds only in-frame clones and misses some; the assay was immunoSEQ multiplex PCR. The table lists approximately 300,000 clones, 85% to 90% of them singletons, with under 1.1% in the top ten. This entry is derived from a study of blood T cell repertoires in COVID-19. Seattle participants joined during active infection and were tracked over time. This CDR3 has 14 residues. V dropped 2 bases and J dropped 6; count of bases not matched to a gene: 5. The germline CDR1 and CDR2 sequences are SEHNR and FQNEAQ (reference sequence). The receptor was isolated from a woman aged 40 to 50 with COVID-19, enrolled during active disease. The sequencing sample was made of peripheral blood. The chain links TRBV7-9 to TRBJ1-2; 8 nucleotides line up with TRBD1. CDR3 region: CASSLSQGENGYTF. DNA of the CDR3: TGTGCCAGCAGCTTATCACAGGGGGAGAATGGCTACACCTTC.